This T cell receptor beta chain was sequenced during a study of blood T cell repertoires in COVID-19. As for the study in general: In each case, the material was cDNA or gDNA derived from T cells, B-cell-depleted T cells, or PBMCs.

Original data processing: It was from reference gene primer amplification that nucleated cell counts were estimated. Clones were sequenced by immunoSEQ multiplex PCR, and TCRdb holds only the in-frame ones, with some missing. V, J and clone size were drawn from that table, and D and trimming were deduced from the DNA. Counted here are around 300,000 clones, 70% to 90% occurring once; the ten biggest clones make up roughly 9.6%. Germline V gene sequence: CDR1 SGHRS, CDR2 YFSETQ. This CDR3 has 15 residues. Trimming at V came to 6 bases and at J to 4 bases, leaving 10 bases not matched to a gene. Sequenced: peripheral blood. The V call is TRBV5-1, the J call TRBJ2-3; 8 bases are a match to TRBD2. The receptor comes from a woman in her seventies with acute or convalescent COVID-19. The CDR3 DNA reads as TGCGCCAGCACCCGAGCGGGGGCTCCGGCAGATACGCAGTATTTT. Its protein product is CASTRAGAPADTQYF.